Below, 24 T cell receptor beta chains from the same sample are listed, as sequenced in a study of shared T cell receptors in the human thymus. Method: immunoSEQ multiplex PCR; TCRdb's copy keeps in-frame clones and lacks some. Among roughly 660,000 clones listed, approximately 88% were seen once. These data also featured in a second study, about human thymus T cells.

The sequencing sample was made of thymocytes. The receptors come from a boy under two years old with a congenital heart defect.

The genes are TRBV19 and TRBJ1-1; weak D call: TRBD1 (6 bases). Germline CDR1 reads LNHDA; CDR2 reads SQIVND (reference sequence). The CDR3 is made up of 16 amino acids. Trimming stripped 3 bases from V and 0 bases from J, with 14 bases between. The DNA for the CDR3 is TGTGCCAGTAGTATCTCAGGGGAAGGGATGAACACTGAAGCTTTCTTT. Its translation is CASSISGEGMNTEAFF.

V gene TRBV28 combines with J gene TRBJ1-5; possibly TRBD1 for D (5 bases). The CDR3 covers 15 residues. CDR1 and CDR2 (germline): MDHEN, SYDVKM. V was shortened by 3 bases and J by 6 bases, with 15 bases between the two germline ends. DNA for the CDR3: TGTGCCAGCAGTTTCCCAGGGCCCGTTACTCAGCCCCAGCATTTT. Encoded protein: CASSFPGPVTQPQHF.

The rearrangement uses TRBV10-1 and TRBJ2-1; 11 bases line up with TRBD2. The CDR3 covers 17 residues. The ends lost 5 bases at V and 5 bases at J; junction bases unmatched: 11. Germline lookup yields CDR1 WNHNN and CDR2 SYGVQD (reference sequence). The CDR3: CASSLGLLAGEDNEQFF. The DNA of the CDR3 is TGCGCCAGCAGTCTTGGCCTACTAGCGGGAGAGGACAATGAGCAGTTCTTC.

V gene TRBV9 combines with J gene TRBJ2-7; D might be TRBD2 (6 bases). CDR1 is SGDLS and CDR2 is YYNGEE in the germline V gene. Between the trimmed V and J ends, which lost 0 bases and 5 bases, there was a span of 15 bases. The CDR3 totals 15 residues. The CDR3 DNA sequence: TGTGCCAGCAGCGTAGCAGCCCAACTAGCCCACGAGCAGTACTTC. Amino acid sequence: CASSVAAQLAHEQYF. Full variable domain (missing parts from reference TRBV9 and TRBJ2-7): DSGVTQTPKHLITATGQRVTLRCSPRSGDLSVYWYQQSLDQGLQFLIQYYNGEERAKGNILERFSAQQFPDLHSELNLSSLELGDSALYFCASSVAAQLAHEQYFGPGTRLTVT.

This chain connects TRBV14 to TRBJ2-1; 8 nucleotides align to TRBD2. The CDR3 runs to 15 residues. Germline CDR1 is SGHDN and CDR2 is FVKESK. The trim removed 0 bases at V and 8 bases at J, leaving 6 bases unmatched. The CDR3 loop reads CASSQESGGRDEQFF. CDR3 coding DNA: TGTGCCAGCAGCCAAGAATCGGGAGGGCGCGATGAGCAGTTCTTC.

The genes are TRBV5-8 and TRBJ1-4, with D maybe TRBD1 (6 bases). CDR3 length: 17 amino acids. Trimming shortened V by 4 bases and J by 2 bases, and 18 bases separated the two germline ends. The germline V gene has CDR1 SGHTS and CDR2 YDEGEE. CDR3 sequence: CASSPYGGARTNEKLFF. In DNA form, the CDR3 reads TGTGCCAGCAGCCCCTACGGGGGGGCACGGACTAATGAAAAACTGTTTTTT.

V usage is TRBV27 and J usage is TRBJ1-3, with unresolved D. Trimming stripped 0 bases from V and 3 bases from J, with 9 bases between. Germline V gene lookup returns CDR1 MNHEY and CDR2 SMNVEV (reference sequence). This CDR3 is 15 amino acids long. This CDR3 is CASSLSGPGGNTIYF. Here the CDR3 DNA reads TGTGCCAGCAGTTTATCCGGCCCAGGTGGAAACACCATATATTTT.

The V and J genes are TRBV5-1 and TRBJ1-1, with D maybe TRBD1 (6 bases). Trimming left V 4 bases short and J 5 bases short, with 15 bases between. Per germline, CDR1 SGHRS and CDR2 YFSETQ. CDR3 length equals 14 residues. The CDR3 DNA reads as TGCGCCAGCAGCCCCAGGGGCCTAATGACTGAAGCTTTCTTT. This gives the protein CASSPRGLMTEAFF.

This sequence joins TRBV21-1 and TRBJ2-7; the table's D call, TRBD1, was not checked against the DNA. TRBV21-1 corresponds to a pseudogene. The CDR3 loop spans 16 amino acids. In nucleotides, the CDR3 is TGTGCCAGCAGCCCTAAGGACAGGGATAACCTCTACGAGCAGTACTTC. This sequence encodes CASSPKDRDNLYEQYF.

This chain uses TRBV9 with TRBJ1-2; 7 bases align to TRBD1. Trimming at V came to 0 bases and at J to 4 bases, leaving 9 bases not matched to a gene. Looked up from germline, CDR1 is SGDLS and CDR2 is YYNGEE. The CDR3 contains 16 residues. The CDR3 nucleotides are TGTGCCAGCAGCGTAGGGAGGGACAGTCGACCCTATGGCTACACCTTC. Amino acids: CASSVGRDSRPYGYTF.

The chain has TRBV15 and TRBJ2-7; a weak D match, TRBD2 (6 bases). Germline CDR1 LNHNV, CDR2 YYDKDF (reference sequence). The germline V and J ends were trimmed by 0 bases and 4 bases, with 10 bases remaining between them. CDR3 length: 14 residues. The chain's CDR3 is CATSRDGTLYEQYF. In DNA, the CDR3 is TGTGCCACCAGCAGAGATGGGACTTTGTACGAGCAGTACTTC.

In its sample, this clone was seen a few times. V and J are TRBV28 and TRBJ1-4, with D hard to call. Germline V gives CDR1 MDHEN, CDR2 SYDVKM. Trimming took off 4 bases at V and 0 bases at J, with 6 bases between the two ends. This CDR3 is 14 amino acids long. The CDR3 spells CASSYSATNEKLFF. CDR3 DNA sequence: TGTGCCAGCAGTTACTCTGCAACTAATGAAAAACTGTTTTTT.

V usage is TRBV9 and J usage is TRBJ2-1; 10 bases align to TRBD2. The germline V gene encodes CDR1 SGDLS and CDR2 YYNGEE. V trimming: 5 bases; J trimming: 4 bases; junction bases outside the gene matches: 3. The CDR3 runs 14 residues. The CDR3 reads CASRGTSDYNEQFF. The CDR3 DNA is TGTGCCAGCAGAGGGACTAGCGATTACAATGAGCAGTTCTTC.

This chain joins TRBV19 and TRBJ2-4; perhaps TRBD1 as D (7 bases). V was shortened by 5 bases and J by 0 bases, with 35 bases between the two germline ends. CDR3 size: 23 residues. From germline, CDR1 is LNHDA and CDR2 SQIVND (reference sequence). Written as DNA, the CDR3 is TGTGCCAGTAGTCATCTGGGGGGACAGAATTCCAAACGGCCCTTTCCAGCCAAAAACATTCAGTACTTC. Encoded protein: CASSHLGGQNSKRPFPAKNIQYF.

The chain couples TRBV5-5 to TRBJ2-7; 12 bases align to TRBD2. CDR1 and CDR2 from the germline V gene are SGHKS and YYEKEE (reference sequence). With V trimmed by 1 base and J by 1 base, 6 bases remained unmatched. There are 17 residues in the CDR3. DNA for the CDR3: TGTGCCAGCAGCTTGAGGTCGGGACTAGCGGGTTCCTACGAGCAGTACTTC. Its protein product is CASSLRSGLAGSYEQYF.

This chain connects TRBV29-1 to TRBJ1-1; possibly TRBD1 for D (5 bases). Germline-derived CDR1 and CDR2 are SQVTM and ANQGSEA. V shed 3 bases and J shed 1 base, with 9 bases lying between them. This CDR3 region has 13 residues. CDR3 in amino acids: CSVDDSQNTEAFF. Here the CDR3 DNA reads TGCAGCGTTGATGACAGCCAGAACACTGAAGCTTTCTTT.

The rearrangement uses TRBV5-1 and TRBJ2-3; 7 bases are a match to TRBD1. V lost 2 bases to trimming and J lost 4 bases; unmatched junction nucleotides: 4. The germline V gene encodes CDR1 SGHRS and CDR2 YFSETQ. The CDR3 runs to 14 residues. The CDR3 DNA sequence: TGCGCCAGCAGCTTCGGCAGGGGGTCAGATACGCAGTATTTT. It translates to CASSFGRGSDTQYF.

The chain has TRBV4-1 and TRBJ1-1; a weak D match, TRBD1 (6 bases). This CDR3 contains 15 residues. The germline CDR1 and CDR2 sequences are MGHRA and YSYEKL. Trimming took 4 bases from V and 8 from J, leaving 20 bases between them. The CDR3 reads CASSRREAGGAEAFF. The CDR3 nucleotides are TGCGCCAGCAGCCGGCGGGAGGCCGGGGGCGCCGAAGCTTTCTTT.

The chain couples TRBV18 to TRBJ2-7; 7 bases agree with TRBD2. Germline-derived CDR1 and CDR2 are KGHSH and LQKENI. The V gene end was trimmed by 2 bases and the J gene end by 0 bases; junction bases not matched to a gene: 10. The CDR3 covers 17 residues. CDR3 DNA: TGTGCCAGCTCACCAGGGTTGACTAGCAATAACTCCTACGAGCAGTACTTC. Translation: CASSPGLTSNNSYEQYF.

V gene TRBV5-6 combines with J gene TRBJ2-7; TRBD2 matches 7 bases. This CDR3 is 16 amino acids long. With 1 base clipped from V and 7 bases from J, the junction kept 14 bases outside the gene matches. Looked up from germline, CDR1 is SGHDT and CDR2 is YYEEEE. The CDR3 DNA is TGTGCCAGCAGCTTGTACCCGACGGGGCGGGAGAGGGAGCAGTACTTC. As protein: CASSLYPTGREREQYF.

The CDR3 loop reads CASSSKGLPSSYNEQFF. In nucleotides, the CDR3 is TGTGCCAGCAGTTCAAAGGGACTACCGAGCTCCTACAATGAGCAGTTCTTC. The chain uses TRBV27 and TRBJ2-1; 7 bases agree with TRBD2. The CDR3 has 17 residues. V shed 4 bases, J shed 0 bases, and the junction held 9 bases outside the gene matches. The germline CDR1 and CDR2 sequences are MNHEY and SMNVEV (reference sequence).

The chain joins TRBV27 to TRBJ2-1; D is unresolved. Trimming removed 2 bases at V and 8 bases at J, with 4 bases between. Per the germline V gene, CDR1 is MNHEY and CDR2 is SMNVEV (reference sequence). The CDR3 contains 11 residues. The CDR3 protein is CASSLGHEQFF. The CDR3 region has the DNA TGTGCCAGCAGTTTAGGGCATGAGCAGTTCTTC.

This clone was detected a few times. V is TRBV27 and J is TRBJ2-2, with 8 nucleotides matching TRBD2. J was trimmed by 5 bases and V by 2 bases; bases with no gene match: 7. The CDR3 is 16 residues long. Germline V CDR1 and CDR2: MNHEY, SMNVEV (reference sequence). CDR3: CASSLKAGVWTGELFF. The CDR3 coding sequence is TGTGCCAGCAGTTTAAAAGCGGGAGTTTGGACCGGGGAGCTGTTTTTT.

The V gene is TRBV11-1, the J gene TRBJ2-1; 7 bases map to TRBD2. The V and J ends lost 2 bases and 6 bases, in that order; junction bases with no gene match: 7. Germline assignment: CDR1 SGHAT and CDR2 FQDESV (reference sequence). The CDR3 totals 15 residues. The CDR3, as DNA: TGTGCCAGCAGCTTATCCGGGACTACCGGCAATGAGCAGTTCTTC. It yields the protein CASSLSGTTGNEQFF.